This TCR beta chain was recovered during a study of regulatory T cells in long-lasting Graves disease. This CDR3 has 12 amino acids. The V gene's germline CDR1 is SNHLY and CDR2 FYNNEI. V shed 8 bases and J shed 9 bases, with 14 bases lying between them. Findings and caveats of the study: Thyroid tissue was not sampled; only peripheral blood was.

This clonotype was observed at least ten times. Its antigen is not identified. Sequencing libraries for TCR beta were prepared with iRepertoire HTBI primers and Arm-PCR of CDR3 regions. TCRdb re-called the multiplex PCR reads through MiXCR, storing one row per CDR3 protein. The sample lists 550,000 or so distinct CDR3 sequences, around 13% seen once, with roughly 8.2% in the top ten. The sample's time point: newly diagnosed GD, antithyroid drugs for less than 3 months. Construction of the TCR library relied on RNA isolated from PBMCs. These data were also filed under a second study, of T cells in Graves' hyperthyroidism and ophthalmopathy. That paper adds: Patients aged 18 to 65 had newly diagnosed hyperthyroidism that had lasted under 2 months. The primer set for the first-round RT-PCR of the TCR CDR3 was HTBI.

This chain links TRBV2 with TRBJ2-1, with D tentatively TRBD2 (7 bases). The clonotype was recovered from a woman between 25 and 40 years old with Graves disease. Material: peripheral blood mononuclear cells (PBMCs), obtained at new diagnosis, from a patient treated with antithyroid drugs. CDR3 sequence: CASEGGAGEQFF. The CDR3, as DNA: TGTGCCAGCGAAGGGGGGGCGGGTGAGCAGTTCTTC.